This is a list of T cell receptor beta chains from one sample in a study of T cell responses to AZD1222 COVID-19 vaccine. Assay: immunoSEQ multiplex PCR; the TCRdb copy retains only in-frame clones and omits some. The table has over 200,000 clones, roughly 94% seen once; the top ten hold over 1.5%. The sequences come from peripheral blood, collected 28 days after the second dose of the MenACWY control vaccine. The source of these receptors is an adult who received the MenACWY meningococcal vaccine as a control. Both conserved end residues are trimmed from each CDR3. D genes are given only for firm matches.

V	J	D	CDR3
TRBV6-5	TRBJ1-5	NA	ASRQTGAQPQH
TRBV9	TRBJ2-7	TRBD2	ASSVSGGPYEQY
TRBV10-3	TRBJ1-6	NA	AISEGQSSYNSPLH
TRBV18	TRBJ1-5	NA	ASSPGENQPQH
TRBV30	TRBJ1-4	NA	AWSPRRNFNEKLF
TRBV30	TRBJ1-1	NA	AWAAFANTEAF
TRBV6-5	TRBJ2-1	TRBD2	ASSSNEGGNEQF
TRBV9	TRBJ2-1	NA	ASSVSQGGYEQF
TRBV6-6	TRBJ2-7	NA	ASSYTRGIVNYEQY
TRBV29-1	TRBJ1-4	NA	SAGHNEKLF
TRBV5-4	TRBJ2-5	TRBD2	ASSLVGSGTSQETQY